This entry concerns a single T cell receptor (beta chain). Other DNA sequences in this specimen translate into the identical CDR3. The sample belongs to a study of shared clonotypes between healthy human individuals. TCRdb keeps only in-frame clones here, not all; method: immunoSEQ multiplex PCR. The sample gives about 2.3 million clones, more than 80% of which show up once; about 0.41% is in the top ten. Per germline, CDR1 ENHRY and CDR2 SYGVKD. This CDR3 is built from 15 residues. V lost 0 bases and J lost 5; bases outside the gene matches: 3. This TCR came from a young man in good health. Some clones in this sample may be carry-over from other donors' samples. The chain employs TRBV10-3 and TRBJ1-2; 10 bases are a match to TRBD1. Sequenced: naive CD4+ T cells from PBMCs. The subset denotes: CD45RA+ positively selected. Here the CDR3 reads CAISESPGQGYGYTF. The CDR3 DNA reads TGTGCCATCAGTGAGTCACCGGGACAGGGGTATGGCTACACCTTC.